This T cell receptor beta chain was sequenced during a study of T cell clonality in common variable immunodeficiency. The study, taken as a whole, reports: Common variable immunodeficiency TCR beta sequences reportedly had fewer deletions and N-nucleotide insertions.

Both groups were predominantly of Caucasian heritage. As to this clone: Its antigen is not known. The read stops 3 residues short of the end of the CDR3; the missing end is completed from the germline J gene.

Here immunoSEQ multiplex PCR was the method, and the copy in TCRdb shows in-frame clones only, minus some. The sample has about 15,000 clones, none seen only once. Germline assignment: CDR1 SEHNR and CDR2 FQNEAQ (reference sequence). This CDR3 comprises 12 residues. The TCR sequence derives from a human donor with common variable immunodeficiency. This chain connects TRBV7-9 to TRBJ1-1, with D possibly TRBD1 on 6 matching bases. The sequencing input was peripheral blood mononuclear cells. CDR3 DNA, as far as it was read: TGTGCCAGCAGCTTCCGGGACATAGAA. This codes for CASSFRDIE. The CDR3, in full, reads CASSFRDIEAFF.